The clone carrying this TCR beta chain was counted between two and nine times. The source of the sample is a study of cytomegalovirus exposure and HLA in healthy donors. PCR primers comprised 60 Vbeta and 13 Jbeta primers. Sequencing was performed with immunoSEQ multiplex PCR; in TCRdb, only in-frame clones are kept and a portion is missing. The sample consists of 100,000 to 150,000 clones, roughly a sixth of them appearing once. The TCR originated in a female donor in good health and CMV-seropositive. Source material: PBMCs.

The CDR3 DNA reads as TGTGCCAGCAGTTTTGGGGCAGGGGACCACGAGCAGTACTTC. Its protein is CASSFGAGDHEQYF. This chain uses TRBV28 with TRBJ2-7; D may be TRBD1 (6 bases). Trimming pared 3 bases from V and 5 bases from J, leaving 14 bases between. The CDR3 has 14 residues. Germline CDR1 reads MDHEN; CDR2 reads SYDVKM.